The clone carrying this T cell receptor beta chain was recorded at least ten times. As yet, its antigen is unknown. The ends were cut back, 6 bases at V and 9 bases at J, with 15 bases in the middle. The CDR3 is made up of 13 amino acids. Time point defined: sample taken at primary tumor resection. Around 70 TRACERx patients with early, untreated non-small cell lung cancer donated samples. No cells were sorted before sequencing. The whole RNA sequenced was extracted from tumor, nontumor lung or frozen PBMC. The entry originates in a study of spatial heterogeneity in lung cancer. A single record per CDR3 protein comes from TCRdb applying MiXCR to the 5' RACE reads. Of tens of thousands of distinct CDR3 sequences in the sample, 5% to 5.5% were seen once. General observations from the study: Blood carried ubiquitous expanded tumor TCRs more at resection than follow-up.

This sequence was found in a female donor with early-stage non-small cell lung cancer. This chain uses TRBV12-3 or TRBV12-4 with TRBJ2-1; tentative D call: TRBD2 (7 bases). Material: PBMCs, obtained at surgery. The CDR3 DNA follows: TGTGCCAGCAGCCTTCCGGCGGGGGCTGAGCAGTTCTTC. This sequence encodes CASSLPAGAEQFF.